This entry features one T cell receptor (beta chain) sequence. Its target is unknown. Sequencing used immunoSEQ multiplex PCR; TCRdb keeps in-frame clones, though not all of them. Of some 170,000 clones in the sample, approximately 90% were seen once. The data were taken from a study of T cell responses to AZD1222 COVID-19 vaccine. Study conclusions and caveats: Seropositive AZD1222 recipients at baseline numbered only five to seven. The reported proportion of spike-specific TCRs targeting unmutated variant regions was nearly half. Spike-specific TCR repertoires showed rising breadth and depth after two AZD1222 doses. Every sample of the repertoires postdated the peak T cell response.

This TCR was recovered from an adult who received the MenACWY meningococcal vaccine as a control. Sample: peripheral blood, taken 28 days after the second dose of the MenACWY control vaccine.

CDR3 region: CASSAEPGQVNEKLFF. The DNA of the CDR3 is TGCGCCAGCAGCGCCGAGCCGGGACAGGTTAATGAAAAACTGTTTTTT. This chain joins TRBV5-1 and TRBJ1-4, with TRBD1 identical over 8 bases. This CDR3 spans 16 amino acids. V trimming: 4 bases; J trimming: 4 bases; junction bases outside the gene matches: 9. Germline CDR1 SGHRS, CDR2 YFSETQ.